This T cell receptor beta chain was sequenced for a study of T cells in Graves' hyperthyroidism and ophthalmopathy. Whole-study findings and limits: Ophthalmopathy was told apart from stable hyperthyroidism by a 13 V-J model. Among thyroid clonotypes expanded above 0.001, most also appeared in blood.

The CDR3 is 17 amino acids. The germline V gene encodes CDR1 KGHDR and CDR2 SFDVKD. With V trimmed by 3 bases and J by 6 bases, 12 bases remained unmatched. This clonotype was detected a few times. Its antigen is unidentified. Amplified TCR beta CDR3 regions derived from RNA transcripts. When the TCR CDR3 underwent first-round RT-PCR, the HTBI primer set was used. TCRdb analysed the multiplex PCR reads with MiXCR anew, one entry per CDR3 protein. The table lists hundreds of thousands of distinct CDR3 sequences, approximately 19% of them singletons. The clonotype comes from a woman between 45 and 65 years old with Graves' hyperthyroidism that later progressed to Graves' ophthalmopathy. The V call is TRBV24-1, the J call TRBJ2-1, with 8 bases aligning to TRBD1. Sequencing input: blood. The DNA of the CDR3 is TGTGCCACCAGTGATCCGCGGCCCGGACAGGGTGGCAATGAGCAGTTCTTC. Protein: CATSDPRPGQGGNEQFF.